Shown below are 14 T cell receptor beta chains from a single sample sequenced in a study of blood T cell repertoires in COVID-19. Profiled with immunoSEQ multiplex PCR; TCRdb holds only in-frame clones, not every one. The table lists about 170,000 clones, around nine tenths of them singletons. Sequencing used peripheral blood. Source of these receptors: a man in his 70s with acute or convalescent COVID-19.

The CDR3 nucleotides read TGCGCCAGCAGCCAAGTCGCAGGACAGGGGACTTTCTTT. Its translation: CASSQVAGQGTFF. The chain links TRBV4-1 to TRBJ1-1; 9 nucleotides line up with TRBD1. V lost 1 base, J lost 12 bases, and 6 bases stayed unmatched. The germline V gene has CDR1 MGHRA and CDR2 YSYEKL. The CDR3 length is 13 residues.

This clone turned up a few times. V gene TRBV6-2 or TRBV6-3 combines with J gene TRBJ1-2; D remains unclear. Deletions cut 2 bases from V and 4 bases from J, with 20 bases between. CDR1 is MNHEY, CDR2 SVGEGT, per germline. This CDR3 comprises 17 residues. The CDR3 region is CASSYGLSRPTTYGYTF. The DNA of the CDR3 is TGTGCCAGCAGTTACGGTCTTTCGCGTCCAACTACCTATGGCTACACCTTC.

The rearrangement joins TRBV19 to TRBJ1-2; D unresolved. V lost 4 bases, J lost 8 bases, and 11 bases lay in between. CDR1 and CDR2 from the germline V gene are LNHDA and SQIVND (reference sequence). The CDR3 loop spans 12 amino acids. Written as DNA, the CDR3 is TGTGCCAGTAGTAGGGGTGCGGGGGGCTACACCTTC. It translates to CASSRGAGGYTF.

The chain links TRBV20-1 to TRBJ1-2; TRBD1 might be the D (5 bases). The V and J ends lost 2 bases and 6 bases respectively, with 7 bases between them. CDR3 length: 11 amino acids. Germline loops: CDR1 DFQATT, CDR2 SNEGSKA (reference sequence). The CDR3 nucleotides read TGCAGTGCTAGAAGGGGTAATGGCTACACCTTC. Its translation is CSARRGNGYTF.

The chain uses TRBV11-2 and TRBJ1-2, with 7 bases identical to TRBD1. Per germline, CDR1 SGHAT and CDR2 FQNNGV. V dropped 5 bases and J dropped 2; count of bases not matched to a gene: 2. This CDR3 has 13 amino acids. CDR3 in amino acids: CASSVDRNYGYTF. CDR3 coding DNA: TGTGCCAGCAGCGTGGACAGGAACTATGGCTACACCTTC.

The rearrangement uses TRBV6-5 and TRBJ2-2; 8 nucleotides align to TRBD1. V was clipped by 7 bases and J by 4 bases; unmatched bases: 5. Germline CDR1 and CDR2: MNHEY and SVGAGI. The CDR3 length is 14 residues. CDR3 residues: CASTRTGFTGELFF. In nucleotides, the CDR3 is TGTGCCAGCACCAGGACAGGGTTCACCGGGGAGCTGTTTTTT.

The chain joins TRBV11-1 to TRBJ2-1; 8 bases are shared with TRBD1. The J segment lost 9 bases and the V segment lost 1 base, leaving 8 bases of the junction unmatched. The CDR3 length is 15 residues. Germline V CDR1 and CDR2: SGHAT, FQDESV (reference sequence). The CDR3 DNA sequence: TGTGCCAGCAGCTTAGAGGGACAGGCCTACGGTGAGCAGTTCTTC. Translation gives CASSLEGQAYGEQFF.

This clone was detected only once. The V and J genes are TRBV10-3 and TRBJ2-3; 11 bases map to TRBD1. The CDR3 contains 15 residues. V shed 6 bases, J shed 3 bases, and the junction held 5 bases outside the gene matches. Per the germline V gene, CDR1 is ENHRY and CDR2 is SYGVKD. The CDR3 loop reads CAIRGQGGKTDTQYF. CDR3 coding DNA: TGTGCCATCAGGGGACAGGGGGGAAAGACAGATACGCAGTATTTT.

V usage is TRBV4-2 and J usage is TRBJ1-1; maybe TRBD1 (5 bases). V was pared by 4 bases and J by 9 bases, with 12 bases between. Germline-derived CDR1 and CDR2 are LGHNA and YNFKEQ. The CDR3 runs 12 residues. The CDR3 spells CASSPPRGKAFF. CDR3 bases: TGTGCCAGCAGCCCCCCGCGGGGCAAAGCTTTCTTT.

In this sample, this clone turned up once. V and J are TRBV5-1 and TRBJ1-2; a possible D gene is TRBD1 (5 bases). CDR1 SGHRS and CDR2 YFSETQ come from the germline V gene. The CDR3 runs to 15 residues. Trimming took 0 bases from V and 3 from J, leaving 12 bases between them. The DNA of the CDR3 is TGCGCCAGCAGCTTGGCCTGGGGGGTTGACTATGGCTACACCTTC. Translating gives CASSLAWGVDYGYTF.

The CDR3 is CASRLQGGDTEAFF. Here the CDR3 DNA reads TGTGCCAGCAGGTTACAGGGCGGAGACACTGAAGCTTTCTTT. The V and J genes are TRBV3-1 (or the pseudogene TRBV3-2) and TRBJ1-1; weak D call: TRBD1 (6 bases). Germline CDR1 LGHDT, CDR2 YNNKEL (reference sequence). V was trimmed by 6 bases and J by 3 bases, leaving 14 bases between them. CDR3 length equals 14 residues.

V is TRBV3-1 (or the pseudogene TRBV3-2) and J is TRBJ2-4; 7 bases are shared with TRBD2. The CDR3 sequence is 15 residues long. CDR1 LGHDT and CDR2 YNNKEL come from the germline V gene (reference sequence). V shed 0 bases, J shed 3 bases, and the junction held 2 bases outside the gene matches. CDR3 residues: CASSQDRGDKNIQYF. The CDR3 DNA sequence: TGTGCCAGCAGCCAAGATCGGGGGGACAAAAACATTCAGTACTTC.

The rearrangement joins TRBV6-5 to TRBJ2-5; TRBD1 might be the D (6 bases). The germline V gene encodes CDR1 MNHEY and CDR2 SVGAGI. Trimming took 5 bases from V and 7 from J, leaving 17 bases between them. The CDR3 has 14 amino acids. CDR3 nucleotides: TGTGCCAGCAGTCACAGGGCGCAAAGAGGGACCCAGTACTTC. It yields the protein CASSHRAQRGTQYF.

V gene TRBV5-1 combines with J gene TRBJ2-3; 13 bases are a match to TRBD2. Germline assignment: CDR1 SGHRS and CDR2 YFSETQ. Trimming removed 4 bases from V and 2 bases from J; junction bases left unmatched: 10. The CDR3 has 18 amino acids. CDR3 sequence (DNA): TGCGCCAGCAGCATACGGACTAGCGGGAGACTACTCACAGATACGCAGTATTTT. Its translation is CASSIRTSGRLLTDTQYF.